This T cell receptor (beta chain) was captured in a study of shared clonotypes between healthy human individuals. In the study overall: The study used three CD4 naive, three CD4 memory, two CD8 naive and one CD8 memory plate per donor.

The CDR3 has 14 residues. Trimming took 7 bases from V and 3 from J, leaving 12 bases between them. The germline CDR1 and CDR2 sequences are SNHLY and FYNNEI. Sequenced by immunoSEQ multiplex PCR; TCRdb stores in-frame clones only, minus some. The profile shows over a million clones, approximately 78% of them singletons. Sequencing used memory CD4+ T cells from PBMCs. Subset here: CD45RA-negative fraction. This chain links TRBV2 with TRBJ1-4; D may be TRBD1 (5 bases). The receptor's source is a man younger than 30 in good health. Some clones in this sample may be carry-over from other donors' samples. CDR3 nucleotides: TGTGCCAGCATGGGGGGTTTATCTAATGAAAAACTGTTTTTT. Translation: CASMGGLSNEKLFF. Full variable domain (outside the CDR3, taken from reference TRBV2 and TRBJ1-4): EPEVTQTPSHQVTQMGQEVILRCVPISNHLYFYWYRQILGQKVEFLVSFYNNEISEKSEIFDDQFSVERPDGSNFTLKIRSTKLEDSAMYFCASMGGLSNEKLFFGSGTQLSVL.